These 13 T cell receptor beta chains came from one sample sequenced in a study of T cells in Graves' hyperthyroidism and ophthalmopathy. It was RNA transcripts that yielded the amplified TCR beta CDR3 regions. Initially, a first-round RT-PCR of the TCR CDR3 employed the HTBI primer set. TCRdb analysed the multiplex PCR reads with MiXCR anew, one entry per CDR3 protein. The data hold hundreds of thousands of distinct CDR3 sequences, with 20% to 25% observed a single time. The specimen sequenced was blood. Receptors originate from a man in his thirties or forties with Graves' ophthalmopathy.

This chain links TRBV30 with TRBJ2-5; the D gene is possibly TRBD1 (6 bases). The CDR3 consists of 13 residues. With 8 bases removed from V and 5 bases from J, the gap between germline ends came to 18 bases. Germline CDR1 reads GTSNPN; CDR2 reads SVGIG (reference sequence). CDR3 DNA: TGTGCCACTTCCAGGCAGGGGCCCGAGACCCAGTACTTC. Encoded protein: CATSRQGPETQYF.

V gene TRBV5-1 combines with J gene TRBJ2-4; 7 bases align to TRBD2. Trimming took 0 bases from V and 6 from J; bases not matched to a gene: 12. The CDR3 is 17 amino acids. Germline V gene sequence: CDR1 SGHRS, CDR2 YFSETQ. CDR3 in amino acids: CASSLVGAGLGRNIQYF. For the CDR3, the DNA is TGCGCCAGCAGCTTGGTTGGAGCGGGACTCGGCAGAAACATTCAGTACTTC.

This clonotype was detected many times. The V call is TRBV3-1, the J call TRBJ2-3; 8 bases match TRBD1. The V gene's germline CDR1 is LGHDT and CDR2 YNNKEL (reference sequence). The length of the CDR3 is 15 residues. J lost 6 bases, V lost 2 bases, and 7 bases had no gene match. The CDR3 loop is CASSQPNDRGDTQYF. Written as DNA, the CDR3 is TGTGCCAGCAGCCAACCGAATGACAGGGGTGATACGCAGTATTTT.

The CDR3, as DNA: TGTGCCAGCAGCCCGACCTACTCTGGGGCCAACGTCCTGACTTTC. Translating gives CASSPTYSGANVLTF. V is TRBV6-1 and J is TRBJ2-6; D gene ambiguous. The CDR3 has 15 amino acids. The germline V gene has CDR1 MNHNS and CDR2 SASEGT. V lost 6 bases and J 0 bases, leaving 9 bases between the germline ends.

A remark on this clonotype: At one of its ends the junction is not consistent with the germline gene, which may arise from a read error. The chain has TRBV7-8 and TRBJ2-7, with D maybe TRBD1 (6 bases). The CDR3 totals 14 residues. Germline CDR1 reads SGHVS; CDR2 reads FQNEAQ. The CDR3 DNA reads TGTGCCAGCAGCCACCGACAGGAGTCCTACGAGCGGTACTTC. Translated, it gives CASSHRQESYERYF.

About this clonotype: A clone one base away is much larger, so this may be a read error. V gene TRBV28 combines with J gene TRBJ2-7; D might be TRBD2 (5 bases). The germline gives CDR1 MDHEN, CDR2 SYDVKM. The CDR3 loop spans 13 amino acids. Written as DNA, the CDR3 is TGTGCCAGCAGTTTACCTAGCTCCTACGGGCAGTACTTC. Translating gives CASSLPSSYGQYF.

This chain connects TRBV27 to TRBJ2-3, with D tentatively TRBD1 or TRBD2 (6 bases each). This CDR3 has 16 residues. Germline loops: CDR1 MNHEY, CDR2 SMNVEV (reference sequence). V was clipped by 2 bases and J by 1 base, with 13 bases between them. CDR3: CASSLEGGLGTDTQYF. CDR3 bases: TGTGCCAGCAGTTTAGAAGGGGGGCTCGGCACAGATACGCAGTATTTT.

This clonotype was seen only a few times. The rearrangement joins TRBV7-3 to TRBJ2-1, with TRBD2 matching 10 bases. The CDR3 spans 15 residues. The germline CDR1 and CDR2 sequences are SGHTA and FQGTGA. J gave up 7 bases and V 2 bases, and 5 bases lay outside the gene matches. The CDR3 DNA is TGTGCCAGCAGCTTACTAGCGGGAGTCGGGAATGAGCAGTTCTTC. Amino acids: CASSLLAGVGNEQFF.

Only a few counts were recorded for this clonotype. In nucleotides, the CDR3 is TGTGCCTGGAGTGCCCGGGACCAAGAGACCCAGTACTTC. Translating gives CAWSARDQETQYF. The rearrangement links TRBV30 to TRBJ2-5; D is undetermined. The CDR3 loop spans 13 amino acids. V was trimmed by 1 base and J by 0 bases, leaving 6 bases between them. Per germline, CDR1 GTSNPN and CDR2 SVGIG (reference sequence).

This chain links TRBV6-5 with TRBJ1-5; weak D call: TRBD1 (6 bases). Trimming removed 2 bases at V and 7 bases at J, with 21 bases between. Per germline, CDR1 MNHEY and CDR2 SVGAGI. The CDR3 loop spans 17 amino acids. The CDR3 protein is CASSYLIPVGGGQPQHF. CDR3 bases: TGTGCCAGCAGTTACCTCATCCCCGTGGGGGGCGGACAGCCCCAGCATTTT.

This clonotype was counted ten times or more. The J gene is TRBJ2-2, the V gene TRBV11-3; perhaps TRBD1 as D (6 bases). With 1 base removed from V and 9 bases from J, the gap between germline ends came to 15 bases. CDR3 length: 15 amino acids. CDR1 SGHNT and CDR2 YENEEA come from the germline V gene. As DNA, the CDR3 is TGTGCCAGCAGCTTAGTCAGGGGTTCCAACCGGGAGCTGTTTTTT. This codes for CASSLVRGSNRELFF.

This clonotype was detected ten times or more. The chain has TRBV2 and TRBJ2-3, with 9 bases matching TRBD1. This CDR3 contains 14 residues. Germline assignment: CDR1 SNHLY and CDR2 FYNNEI. CDR3 amino acids: CVGRQGDLEDTQYF. The CDR3 DNA is TGTGTGGGGAGACAGGGGGACTTGGAGGATACGCAGTATTTT.

The chain links TRBV27 to TRBJ1-1; D is ambiguous. The CDR3 consists of 14 residues. The V end lost 3 bases, the J end lost 1 base, and 9 bases lay between the germline ends. Germline V CDR1 and CDR2: MNHEY, SMNVEV (reference sequence). The CDR3 loop reads CASSFLSGNTEAFF. CDR3 in DNA: TGTGCCAGCAGTTTTTTATCAGGGAACACTGAAGCTTTCTTT.